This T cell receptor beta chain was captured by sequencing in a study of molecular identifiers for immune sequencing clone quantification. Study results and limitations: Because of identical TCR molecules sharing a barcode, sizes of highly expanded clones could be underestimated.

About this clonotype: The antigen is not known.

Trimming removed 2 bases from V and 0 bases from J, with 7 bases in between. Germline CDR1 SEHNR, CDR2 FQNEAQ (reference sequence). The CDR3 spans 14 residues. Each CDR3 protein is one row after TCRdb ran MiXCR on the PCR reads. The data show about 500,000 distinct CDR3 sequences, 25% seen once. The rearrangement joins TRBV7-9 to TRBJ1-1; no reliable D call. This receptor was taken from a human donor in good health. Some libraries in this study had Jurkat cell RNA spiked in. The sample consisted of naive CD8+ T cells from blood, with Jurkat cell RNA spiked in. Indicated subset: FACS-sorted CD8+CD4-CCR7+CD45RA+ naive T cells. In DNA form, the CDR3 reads TGTGCCAGCAGCTTAATTTCGGTGAACACTGAAGCTTTCTTT. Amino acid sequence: CASSLISVNTEAFF.